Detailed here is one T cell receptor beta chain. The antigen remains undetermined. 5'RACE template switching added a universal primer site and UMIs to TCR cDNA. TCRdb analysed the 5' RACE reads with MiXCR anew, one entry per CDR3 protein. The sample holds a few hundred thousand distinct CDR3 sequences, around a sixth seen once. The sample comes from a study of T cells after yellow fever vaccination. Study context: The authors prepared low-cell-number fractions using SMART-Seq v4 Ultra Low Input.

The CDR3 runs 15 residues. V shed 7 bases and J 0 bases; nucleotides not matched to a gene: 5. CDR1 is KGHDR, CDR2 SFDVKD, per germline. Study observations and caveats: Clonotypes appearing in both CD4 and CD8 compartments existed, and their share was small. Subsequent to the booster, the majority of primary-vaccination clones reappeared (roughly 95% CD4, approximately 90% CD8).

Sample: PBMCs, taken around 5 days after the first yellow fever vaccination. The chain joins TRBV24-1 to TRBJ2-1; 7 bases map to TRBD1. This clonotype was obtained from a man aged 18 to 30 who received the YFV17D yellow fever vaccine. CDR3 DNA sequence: TGTGCCACCAGCAAGAGGGGGCACTCCTACAATGAGCAGTTCTTC. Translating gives CATSKRGHSYNEQFF.